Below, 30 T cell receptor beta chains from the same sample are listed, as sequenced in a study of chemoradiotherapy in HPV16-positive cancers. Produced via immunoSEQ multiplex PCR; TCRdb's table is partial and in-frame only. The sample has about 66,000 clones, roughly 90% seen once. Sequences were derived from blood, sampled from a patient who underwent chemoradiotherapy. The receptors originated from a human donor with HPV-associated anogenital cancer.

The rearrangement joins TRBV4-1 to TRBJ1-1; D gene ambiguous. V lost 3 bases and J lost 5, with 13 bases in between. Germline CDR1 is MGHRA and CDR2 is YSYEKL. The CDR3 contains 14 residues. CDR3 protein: CASSQPGGGTEAFF. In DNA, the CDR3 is TGCGCCAGCAGCCAGCCAGGCGGAGGGACTGAAGCTTTCTTT.

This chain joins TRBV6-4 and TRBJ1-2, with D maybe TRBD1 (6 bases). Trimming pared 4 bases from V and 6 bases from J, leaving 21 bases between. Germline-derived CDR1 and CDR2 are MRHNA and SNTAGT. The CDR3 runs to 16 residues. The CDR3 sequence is CASSGSFLLGGNGYTF. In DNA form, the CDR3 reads TGTGCCAGCAGTGGCTCCTTTTTGTTAGGGGGGAATGGCTACACCTTC.

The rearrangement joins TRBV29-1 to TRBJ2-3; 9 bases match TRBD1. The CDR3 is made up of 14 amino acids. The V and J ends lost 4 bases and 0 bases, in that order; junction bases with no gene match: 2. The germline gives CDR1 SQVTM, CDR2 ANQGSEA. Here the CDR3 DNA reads TGCAGCGTTGCAGGACAGGGGAGCACAGATACGCAGTATTTT. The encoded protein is CSVAGQGSTDTQYF.

The CDR3 DNA reads TGTGCCAGCAGACGCGGACAGCAAACTAATGAAAAACTGTTTTTT. Translating gives CASRRGQQTNEKLFF. This chain joins TRBV2 and TRBJ1-4; D is possibly TRBD1 (6 bases). Trimming removed 6 bases at V and 1 base at J, with 12 bases between. The length of the CDR3 is 15 residues. In germline, CDR1 is SNHLY, CDR2 FYNNEI. Complete variable domain (other parts from reference TRBV2 and TRBJ1-4): EPEVTQTPSHQVTQMGQEVILRCVPISNHLYFYWYRQILGQKVEFLVSFYNNEISEKSEIFDDQFSVERPDGSNFTLKIRSTKLEDSAMYFCASRRGQQTNEKLFFGSGTQLSVL.

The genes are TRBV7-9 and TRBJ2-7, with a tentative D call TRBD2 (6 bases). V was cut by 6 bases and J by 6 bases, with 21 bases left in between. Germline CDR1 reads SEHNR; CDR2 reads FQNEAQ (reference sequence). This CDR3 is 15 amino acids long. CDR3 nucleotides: TGTGCCAGCAGGTCTTACGGGACTGAGGATGGCGAGCAGTACTTC. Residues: CASRSYGTEDGEQYF.

This chain's CDR3 is CASSQGLALGETQYF. In DNA form, the CDR3 reads TGCGCCAGCAGCCAAGGCCTAGCTTTAGGAGAGACCCAGTACTTC. V is TRBV4-1 and J is TRBJ2-5, with D tentatively TRBD2 (5 bases). V gave up 1 base and J gave up 4 bases, with 13 bases separating them. Germline-derived CDR1 and CDR2 are MGHRA and YSYEKL. The CDR3 is 15 amino acids.

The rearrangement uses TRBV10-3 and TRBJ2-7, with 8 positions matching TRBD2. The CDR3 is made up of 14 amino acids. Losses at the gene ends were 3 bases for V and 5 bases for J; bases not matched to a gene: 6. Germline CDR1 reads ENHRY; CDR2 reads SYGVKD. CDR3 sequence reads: CAISDLAGGNEQYF. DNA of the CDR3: TGTGCCATCAGTGATCTGGCGGGGGGAAACGAGCAGTACTTC.

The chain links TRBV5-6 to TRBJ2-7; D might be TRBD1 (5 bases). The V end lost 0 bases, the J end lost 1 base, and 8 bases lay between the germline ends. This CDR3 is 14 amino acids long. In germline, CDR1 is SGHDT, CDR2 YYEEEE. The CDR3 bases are TGTGCCAGCAGCTTGGTCGACAGTTCCTACGAGCAGTACTTC. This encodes CASSLVDSSYEQYF.

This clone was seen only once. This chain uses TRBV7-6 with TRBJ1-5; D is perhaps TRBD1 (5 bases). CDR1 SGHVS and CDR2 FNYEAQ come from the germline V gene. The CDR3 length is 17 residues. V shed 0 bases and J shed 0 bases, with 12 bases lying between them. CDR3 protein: CASSLALGAYSNQPQHF. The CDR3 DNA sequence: TGTGCCAGCAGCTTAGCGCTCGGGGCTTATAGCAATCAGCCCCAGCATTTT.

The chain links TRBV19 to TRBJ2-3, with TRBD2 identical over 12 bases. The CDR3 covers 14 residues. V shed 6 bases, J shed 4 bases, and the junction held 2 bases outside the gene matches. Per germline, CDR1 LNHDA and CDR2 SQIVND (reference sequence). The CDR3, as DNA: TGTGCCAGTAGGACTAGCGGGGGCCCAGATACGCAGTATTTT. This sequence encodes CASRTSGGPDTQYF.

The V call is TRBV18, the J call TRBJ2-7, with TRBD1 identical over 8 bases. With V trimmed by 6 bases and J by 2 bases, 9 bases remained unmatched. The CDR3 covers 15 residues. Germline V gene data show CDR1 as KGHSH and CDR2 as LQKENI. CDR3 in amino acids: CASSPLGQGPYEQYF. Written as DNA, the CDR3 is TGTGCCAGCTCCCCATTAGGACAGGGCCCCTACGAGCAGTACTTC. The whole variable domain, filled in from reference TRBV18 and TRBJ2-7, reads NAGVMQNPRHLVRRRGQEARLRCSPMKGHSHVYWYRQLPEEGLKFMVYLQKENIIDESGMPKERFSAEFPKEGPSILRIQQVVRGDSAAYFCASSPLGQGPYEQYFGPGTRLTVT.

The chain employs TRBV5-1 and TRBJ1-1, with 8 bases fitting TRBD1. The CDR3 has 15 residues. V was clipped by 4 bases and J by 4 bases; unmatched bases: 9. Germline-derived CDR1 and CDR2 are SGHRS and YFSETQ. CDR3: CASSLLDRAGTEAFF. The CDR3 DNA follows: TGCGCCAGCAGCCTGCTGGACAGGGCGGGCACTGAAGCTTTCTTT.

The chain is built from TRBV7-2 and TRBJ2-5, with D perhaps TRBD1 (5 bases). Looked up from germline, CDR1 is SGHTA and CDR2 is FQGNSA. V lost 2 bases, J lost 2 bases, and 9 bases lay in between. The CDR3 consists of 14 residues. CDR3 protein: CASSLMGQQETQYF. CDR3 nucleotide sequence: TGTGCCAGCAGCTTAATGGGGCAACAAGAGACCCAGTACTTC.

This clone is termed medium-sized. This CDR3 reads CASSIPYSQFGMGTEAFF. CDR3 nucleotides: TGTGCCAGTAGTATTCCCTACTCTCAGTTCGGGATGGGGACTGAAGCTTTCTTT. The chain employs TRBV19 and TRBJ1-1; D call uncertain. V shed 3 bases and J shed 5 bases, with 25 bases lying between them. The CDR3 totals 18 residues. Germline V gives CDR1 LNHDA, CDR2 SQIVND (reference sequence).

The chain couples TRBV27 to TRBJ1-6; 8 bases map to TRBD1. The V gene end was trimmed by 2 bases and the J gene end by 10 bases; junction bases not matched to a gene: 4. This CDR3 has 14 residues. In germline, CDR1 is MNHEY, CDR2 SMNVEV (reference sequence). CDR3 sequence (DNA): TGTGCCAGCAGTTTAGACAGGGGAGGGTCACCCCTCCACTTT. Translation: CASSLDRGGSPLHF.

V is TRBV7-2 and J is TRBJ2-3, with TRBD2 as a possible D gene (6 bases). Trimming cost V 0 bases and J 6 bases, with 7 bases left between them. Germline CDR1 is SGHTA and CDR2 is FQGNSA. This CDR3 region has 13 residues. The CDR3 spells CASSLAGGDTQYF. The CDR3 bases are TGTGCCAGCAGCTTAGCGGGAGGCGATACGCAGTATTTT.

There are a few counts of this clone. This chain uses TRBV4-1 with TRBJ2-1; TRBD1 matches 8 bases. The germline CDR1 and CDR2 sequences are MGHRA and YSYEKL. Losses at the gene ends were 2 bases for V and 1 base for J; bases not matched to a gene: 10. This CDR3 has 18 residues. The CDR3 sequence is CASSQRLDGTGSYNEQFF. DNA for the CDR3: TGCGCCAGCAGCCAAAGGTTAGACGGGACAGGTTCCTACAATGAGCAGTTCTTC.

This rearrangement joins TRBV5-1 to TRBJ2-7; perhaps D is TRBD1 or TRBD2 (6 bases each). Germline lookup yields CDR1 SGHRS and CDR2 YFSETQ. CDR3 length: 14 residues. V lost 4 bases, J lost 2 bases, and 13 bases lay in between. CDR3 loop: CASSQIGGTYEQYF. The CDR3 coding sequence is TGCGCCAGCAGCCAGATAGGGGGGACCTACGAGCAGTACTTC. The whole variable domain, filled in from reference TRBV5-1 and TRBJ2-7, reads KAGVTQTPRYLIKTRGQQVTLSCSPISGHRSVSWYQQTPGQGLQFLFEYFSETQRNKGNFPGRFSGRQFSNSRSEMNVSTLELGDSALYLCASSQIGGTYEQYFGPGTRLTVT.

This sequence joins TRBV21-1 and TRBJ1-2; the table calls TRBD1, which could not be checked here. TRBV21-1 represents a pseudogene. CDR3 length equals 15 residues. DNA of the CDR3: TGTGCCAGCAGCAACGTATCGGGACAGGGATATGGCTACACCTTC. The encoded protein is CASSNVSGQGYGYTF.

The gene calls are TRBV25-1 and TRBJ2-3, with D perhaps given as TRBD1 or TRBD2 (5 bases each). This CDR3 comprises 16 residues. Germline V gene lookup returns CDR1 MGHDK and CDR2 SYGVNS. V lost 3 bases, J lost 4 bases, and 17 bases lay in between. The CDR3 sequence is CASSDQRGVIADTQYF. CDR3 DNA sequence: TGTGCCAGCAGTGACCAGAGGGGCGTAATCGCAGATACGCAGTATTTT.

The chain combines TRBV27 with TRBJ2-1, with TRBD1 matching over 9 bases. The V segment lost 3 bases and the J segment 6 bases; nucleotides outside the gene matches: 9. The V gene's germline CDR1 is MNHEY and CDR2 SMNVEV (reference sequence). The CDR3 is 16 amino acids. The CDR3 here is CASSFGRDRARNEQFF. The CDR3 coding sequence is TGTGCCAGCAGTTTTGGGAGGGACAGGGCCCGCAATGAGCAGTTCTTC.

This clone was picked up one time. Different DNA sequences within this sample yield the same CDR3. CDR3 sequence (DNA): TGTGCCAGTAGTATCCTTGGAGCTAACTATGGCTACACCTTC. This sequence encodes CASSILGANYGYTF. This chain joins TRBV19 and TRBJ1-2; unclear D gene. V dropped 3 bases and J dropped 0 bases, with 8 bases sitting between them. The CDR3 totals 14 residues. Germline V gene sequence: CDR1 LNHDA, CDR2 SQIVND (reference sequence).

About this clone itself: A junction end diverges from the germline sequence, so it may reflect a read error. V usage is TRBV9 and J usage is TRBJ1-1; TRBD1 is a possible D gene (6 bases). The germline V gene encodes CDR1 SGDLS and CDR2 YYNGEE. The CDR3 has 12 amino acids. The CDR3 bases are TGTGCCAGCAGCGTAGCTGGGGGGCAGCCGATGTTT. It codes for CASSVAGGQPMF.

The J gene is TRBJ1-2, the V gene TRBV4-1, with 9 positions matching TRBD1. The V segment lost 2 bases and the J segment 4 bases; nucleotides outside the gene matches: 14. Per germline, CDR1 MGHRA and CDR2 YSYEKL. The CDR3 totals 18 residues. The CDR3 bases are TGCGCCAGCAGCCAATCGTCCCGGGACAGGGAGAAGGGCTATGGCTACACCTTC. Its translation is CASSQSSRDREKGYGYTF.

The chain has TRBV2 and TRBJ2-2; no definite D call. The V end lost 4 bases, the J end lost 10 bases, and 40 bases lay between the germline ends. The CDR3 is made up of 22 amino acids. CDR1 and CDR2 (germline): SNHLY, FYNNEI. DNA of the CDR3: TGTGCCAGCAGTGTAAATAGCTGGGTCGACACTGAGGTTCGGACGGCGGTCGAGGAGCTGTTTTTT. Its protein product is CASSVNSWVDTEVRTAVEELFF. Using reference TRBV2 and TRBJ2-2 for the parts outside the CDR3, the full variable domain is EPEVTQTPSHQVTQMGQEVILRCVPISNHLYFYWYRQILGQKVEFLVSFYNNEISEKSEIFDDQFSVERPDGSNFTLKIRSTKLEDSAMYFCASSVNSWVDTEVRTAVEELFFGEGSRLTVL.

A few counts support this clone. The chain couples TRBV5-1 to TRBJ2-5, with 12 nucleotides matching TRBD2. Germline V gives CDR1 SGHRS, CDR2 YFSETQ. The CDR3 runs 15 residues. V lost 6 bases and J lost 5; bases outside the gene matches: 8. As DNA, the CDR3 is TGCGCCAGCACCCTAGCGGGGGGGCGCCCGGAGACCCAGTACTTC. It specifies CASTLAGGRPETQYF.

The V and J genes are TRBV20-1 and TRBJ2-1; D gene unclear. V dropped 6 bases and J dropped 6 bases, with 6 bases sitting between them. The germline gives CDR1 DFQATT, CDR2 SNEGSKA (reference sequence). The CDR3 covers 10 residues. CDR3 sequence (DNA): TGCAGTGCACGCCGCAATGAGCAGTTCTTC. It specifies CSARRNEQFF.

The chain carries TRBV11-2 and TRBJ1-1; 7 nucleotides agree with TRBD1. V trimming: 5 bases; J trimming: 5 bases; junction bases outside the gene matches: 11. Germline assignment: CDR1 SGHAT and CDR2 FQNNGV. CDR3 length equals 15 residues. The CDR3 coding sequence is TGTGCCAGCAGCGCCTTGACAGGGAGGAGGACTGAAGCTTTCTTT. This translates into CASSALTGRRTEAFF.

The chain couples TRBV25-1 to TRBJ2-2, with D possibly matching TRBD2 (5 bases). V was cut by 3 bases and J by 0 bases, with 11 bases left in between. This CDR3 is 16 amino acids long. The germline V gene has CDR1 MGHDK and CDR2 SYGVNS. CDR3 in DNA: TGTGCCAGCAGTGACCTGACTACCGCGAACACCGGGGAGCTGTTTTTT. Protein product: CASSDLTTANTGELFF.

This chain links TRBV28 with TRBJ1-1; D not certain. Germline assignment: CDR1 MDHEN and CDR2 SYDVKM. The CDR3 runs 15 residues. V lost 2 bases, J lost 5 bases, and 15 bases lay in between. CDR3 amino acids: CASSLIPERSTEAFF. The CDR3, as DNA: TGTGCCAGCAGTTTAATCCCCGAGAGAAGTACTGAAGCTTTCTTT.